This T cell receptor beta chain originates from a study of T cell responses to AZD1222 COVID-19 vaccine. TCRdb keeps only in-frame clones here, not all; method: immunoSEQ multiplex PCR. The sample consists of 90,000 to 130,000 clones, around nine tenths of them appearing once. The TCR originated in an adult who received the AZD1222 COVID-19 vaccine. Here the sequenced sample was peripheral blood, taken 28 days after the second AZD1222 dose.

CDR3 amino acids: CASSLLAGEYNEQFF. The CDR3 DNA reads as TGTGCCAGCAGCTTATTAGCGGGGGAGTACAATGAGCAGTTCTTC. The chain carries TRBV11-3 and TRBJ2-1, with 9 positions matching TRBD2. Germline CDR1 reads SGHNT; CDR2 reads YENEEA. The CDR3 extends over 15 amino acids. Germline trimming cut 2 bases from V and 4 bases from J; bases unmatched to any gene: 3.